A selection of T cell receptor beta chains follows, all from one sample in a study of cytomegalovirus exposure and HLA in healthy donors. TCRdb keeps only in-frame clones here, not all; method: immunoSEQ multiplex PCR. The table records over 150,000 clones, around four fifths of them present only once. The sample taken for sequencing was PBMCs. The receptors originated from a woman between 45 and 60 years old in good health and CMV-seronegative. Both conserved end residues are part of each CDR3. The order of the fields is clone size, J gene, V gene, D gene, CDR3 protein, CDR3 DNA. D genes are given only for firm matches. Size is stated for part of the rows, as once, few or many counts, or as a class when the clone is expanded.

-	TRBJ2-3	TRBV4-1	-	CASSQETATTQYF	TGCGCCAGCAGCCAAGAGACAGCAACCACGCAGTATTTT
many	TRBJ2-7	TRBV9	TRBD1	CASSSQGVPYEQYF	TGTGCCAGCAGTAGTCAGGGGGTTCCCTACGAGCAGTACTTC
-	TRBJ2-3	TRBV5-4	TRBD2	CASSPSQLAATITDTQYF	TGTGCCAGCAGCCCGTCACAACTAGCGGCAACTATCACAGATACGCAGTATTTT
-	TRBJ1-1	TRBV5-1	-	CASSPTDSLFEAFF	TGCGCCAGCAGCCCCACTGACAGCCTGTTCGAAGCTTTCTTT
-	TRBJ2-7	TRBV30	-	CAWSVGGTYEQYF	TGTGCCTGGAGTGTAGGCGGGACCTACGAGCAGTACTTC
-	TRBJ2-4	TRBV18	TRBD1	CASSPTRQGSLIQYF	TGTGCCAGCTCACCCACTCGACAGGGATCTCTCATTCAGTACTTC
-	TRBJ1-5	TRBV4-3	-	CASSQFPGAQPQHF	TGCGCCAGCAGCCAGTTCCCAGGCGCTCAGCCCCAGCATTTT
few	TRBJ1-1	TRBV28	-	CASIWAGNTEAFF	TGTGCCAGCATCTGGGCCGGGAACACTGAAGCTTTCTTT
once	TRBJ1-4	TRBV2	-	CASSLPTNEKLFF	TGTGCCAGCAGTCTCCCAACTAATGAAAAACTGTTTTTT
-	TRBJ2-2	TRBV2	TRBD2	CASKQSGGLGGELFF	TGTGCCAGCAAACAAAGCGGGGGGCTTGGCGGGGAGCTGTTTTTT
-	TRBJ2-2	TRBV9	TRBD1	CASSVADRVFPGELFF	TGTGCCAGCAGCGTAGCGGACAGGGTTTTTCCCGGGGAGCTGTTTTTT
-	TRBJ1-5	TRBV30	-	CAWTGGQPQHF	TGTGCCTGGACCGGGGGGCAGCCCCAGCATTTT